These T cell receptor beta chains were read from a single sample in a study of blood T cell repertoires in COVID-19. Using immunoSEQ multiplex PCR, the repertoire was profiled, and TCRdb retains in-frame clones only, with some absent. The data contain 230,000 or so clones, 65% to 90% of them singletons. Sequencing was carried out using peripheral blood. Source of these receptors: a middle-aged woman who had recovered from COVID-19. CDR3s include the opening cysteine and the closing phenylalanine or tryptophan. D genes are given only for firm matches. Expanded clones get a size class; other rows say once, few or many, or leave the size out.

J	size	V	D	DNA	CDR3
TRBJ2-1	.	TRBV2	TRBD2	TGTGCCAGCAGTGTGCTGCGGGGGGCTTACAATGAGCAGTTCTTC	CASSVLRGAYNEQFF
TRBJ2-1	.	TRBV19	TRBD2	TGTGCCAGTAGTGTATCCGGGACTAGTACATACAATGAGCAGTTCTTC	CASSVSGTSTYNEQFF
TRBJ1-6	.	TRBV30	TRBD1	TGTGCCTGGAGCCTCTCGACAGGGGATGCACCCCTCCACTTT	CAWSLSTGDAPLHF
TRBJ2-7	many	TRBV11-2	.	TGTGCCAGCAGCCCCCTGGACGCGGGGGAGCAGTACTTC	CASSPLDAGEQYF
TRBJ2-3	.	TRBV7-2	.	TGTGCCAGCAGCTTAGGCCTAGGGATCGGAGGGACAGATACGCAGTATTTT	CASSLGLGIGGTDTQYF
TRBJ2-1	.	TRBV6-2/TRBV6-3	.	TGTGCCAGCAGTTACTCGATTGGGGGCTCCTTTTCCTACAATGAGCAGTTCTTC	CASSYSIGGSFSYNEQFF
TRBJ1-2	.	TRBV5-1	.	TGCGCCAGCAGTAAAGGGGGGGGCCAACCTAATTTCTATGGCTACACCTTC	CASSKGGGQPNFYGYTF
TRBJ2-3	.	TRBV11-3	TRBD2	TGTGCCAGCGCCCTCGGCGGGGGTATTTTGACAGATACGCAGTATTTT	CASALGGGILTDTQYF
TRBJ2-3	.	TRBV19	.	TGTGCCAGTACGTCGCAGGGGCTTAGTACAGATACGCAGTATTTT	CASTSQGLSTDTQYF
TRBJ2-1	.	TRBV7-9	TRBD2	TGTGCCGTGGGGGGGAGCGTTGGGAATGAGCAGTTCTTC	CAVGGSVGNEQFF
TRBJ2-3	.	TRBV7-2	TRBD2	TGTGCCAGCAGCTTAGGGTCGGGTAGCGGGGCAGATACGCAGTATTTT	CASSLGSGSGADTQYF
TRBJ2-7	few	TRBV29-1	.	TGCAGCGGCGCATCCACTTCTACGGGCGAGCAGTACTTC	CSGASTSTGEQYF
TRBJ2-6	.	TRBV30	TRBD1	TGTGCCTGGAGTTTCTTAGGGACAGGGATTGGTGGGGCCAACGTCCTGACTTTC	CAWSFLGTGIGGANVLTF
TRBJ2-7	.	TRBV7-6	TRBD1	TGTGCCAGCAGCGGCCGGGACAGCTCCTACGAGCAGTACTTC	CASSGRDSSYEQYF
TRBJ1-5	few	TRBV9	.	TGTGCCAGCAGCCCCAACCTTGAGGGGCCCCAGCATTTT	CASSPNLEGPQHF
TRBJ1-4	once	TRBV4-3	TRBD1	TGCGCCAGCAGCCAAGAGCCGACAGGGTTCAATGAAAAACTGTTTTTT	CASSQEPTGFNEKLFF
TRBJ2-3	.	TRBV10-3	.	TGTGCCATCAGTGACCCCACTAGCACAGATACGCAGTATTTT	CAISDPTSTDTQYF
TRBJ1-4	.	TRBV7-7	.	TGTGCTAGCAGCCTAGGGCGCGGGTCCGCCTATAATGAAAAACTGTTTTTT	CASSLGRGSAYNEKLFF
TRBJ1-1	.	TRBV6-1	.	TGTGCCAGCAGTGAAATCTCCGGAGGCACTGAAGCTTTCTTT	CASSEISGGTEAFF
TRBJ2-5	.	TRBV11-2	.	TGTGCCAGCAGCTACGGTTCAGGGGTAGAGACCCAGTACTTC	CASSYGSGVETQYF
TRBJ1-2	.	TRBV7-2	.	TGTGCCAGCAGAAAGTCGGGGAACTATGGCTACACCTTC	CASRKSGNYGYTF
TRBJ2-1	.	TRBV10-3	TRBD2	TGTGCCATCAGTGAGTCGAAGACTAGGGAGGGTTACAATGAGCAGTTCTTC	CAISESKTREGYNEQFF